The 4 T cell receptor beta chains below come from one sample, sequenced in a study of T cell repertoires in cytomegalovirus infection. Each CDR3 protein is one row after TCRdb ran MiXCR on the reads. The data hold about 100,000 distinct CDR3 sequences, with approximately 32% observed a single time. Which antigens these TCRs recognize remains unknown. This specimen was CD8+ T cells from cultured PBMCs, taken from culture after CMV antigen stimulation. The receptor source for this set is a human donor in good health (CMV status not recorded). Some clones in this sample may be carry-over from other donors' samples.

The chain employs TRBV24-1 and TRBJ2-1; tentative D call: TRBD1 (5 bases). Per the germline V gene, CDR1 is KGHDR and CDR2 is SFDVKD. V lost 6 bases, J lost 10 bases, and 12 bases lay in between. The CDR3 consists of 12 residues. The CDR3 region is CATSNRQSEQFF. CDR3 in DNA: TGTGCCACCAGTAACCGACAGTCCGAGCAGTTCTTC.

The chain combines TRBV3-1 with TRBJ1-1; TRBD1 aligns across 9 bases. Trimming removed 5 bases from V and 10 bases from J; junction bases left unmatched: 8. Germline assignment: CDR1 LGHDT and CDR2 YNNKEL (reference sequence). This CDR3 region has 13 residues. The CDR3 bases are TGTGCCAGCAGCGAGGGACAGGGTCTTGGAGCTTTCTTT. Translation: CASSEGQGLGAFF.

CDR3 sequence: CASNQFDASGRAFF. The CDR3 DNA reads TGTGCCAGCAACCAGTTCGACGCGTCTGGTCGAGCTTTCTTT. This chain connects TRBV3-1 to TRBJ1-1; D call uncertain. The V end was cut by 7 bases, the J end by 10 bases, with 22 bases between. The CDR3 has 14 residues. The germline V gene encodes CDR1 LGHDT and CDR2 YNNKEL (reference sequence). Combining the CDR3 with reference TRBV3-1 and TRBJ1-1 gives the whole variable domain DTAVSQTPKYLVTQMGNDKSIKCEQNLGHDTMYWYKQDSKKFLKIMFSYNNKELIINETVPNRFSPKSPDKAHLNLHINSLELGDSAVYFCASNQFDASGRAFFGQGTRLTVV.

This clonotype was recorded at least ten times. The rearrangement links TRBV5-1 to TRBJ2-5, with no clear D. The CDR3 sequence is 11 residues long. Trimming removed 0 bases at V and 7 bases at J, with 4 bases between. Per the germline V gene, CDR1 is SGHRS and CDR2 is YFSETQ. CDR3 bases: TGCGCCAGCAGCTTGGAGGGGACCCAGTACTTC. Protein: CASSLEGTQYF.